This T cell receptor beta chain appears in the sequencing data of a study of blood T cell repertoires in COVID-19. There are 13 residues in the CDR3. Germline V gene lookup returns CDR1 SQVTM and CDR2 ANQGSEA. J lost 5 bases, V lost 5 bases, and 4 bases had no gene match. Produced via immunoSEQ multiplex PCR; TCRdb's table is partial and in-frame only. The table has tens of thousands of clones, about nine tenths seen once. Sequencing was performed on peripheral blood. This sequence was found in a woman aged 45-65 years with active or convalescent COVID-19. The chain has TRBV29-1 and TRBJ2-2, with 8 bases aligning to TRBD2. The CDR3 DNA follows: TGCAGCGTTCGTCGGGGGGGTACCGGGGAGCTGTTTTTT. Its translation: CSVRRGGTGELFF.